Listed below are T cell receptor beta chains from one sample, sequenced in a study of blood T cell repertoires in COVID-19. Produced via immunoSEQ multiplex PCR; TCRdb's table is partial and in-frame only. This sample has approximately 200,000 clones; about 93% occur once, and the top ten carry 0.6% to 0.8%. The sample taken for sequencing was peripheral blood. The receptor set was obtained from a man aged 25 to 40 with COVID-19, enrolled during active disease. Each CDR3 is given with its conserved first and last residue. The D gene is left open where the match is weak. Only part of the rows carry a size: once, few, many, or a class if the clone is expanded.

V	J	D	size	DNA	CDR3
TRBV5-1	TRBJ1-3	NA	NA	TGCGCCAGCAGCCAGCAAACCCCAGCGGGAGGGCTCCCCAACACCATATATTTT	CASSQQTPAGGLPNTIYF
TRBV5-1	TRBJ2-7	TRBD1	NA	TGCGCCAGCAGCTTGAGATGGGGACAGGGTGTTTGGGAGCAGTACTTC	CASSLRWGQGVWEQYF
TRBV7-2	TRBJ2-2	TRBD1	NA	TGTGCCAGCAGCTTAACAGGGGGCCTCACCGGGGAGCTGTTTTTT	CASSLTGGLTGELFF
TRBV2	TRBJ2-1	NA	NA	TGTGCCAGCAGTGCGTACAATGAGCAGTTCTTC	CASSAYNEQFF
TRBV4-1	TRBJ2-5	NA	NA	TGCGCCAGCAGCCAAGGTTTGATGGCGGGTCTCGGAGGGACCCAGTACTTC	CASSQGLMAGLGGTQYF
TRBV19	TRBJ1-6	TRBD1	NA	TGTGCCAGTAGGGCCAGGACAGGGGGCAAGTTTAATTCACCCCTCCACTTT	CASRARTGGKFNSPLHF
TRBV18	TRBJ2-1	NA	NA	TGTGCCAGCTCATTTCGACAGGAGAGCTCCTACAATGAGCAGTTCTTC	CASSFRQESSYNEQFF
TRBV11-2	TRBJ1-2	NA	NA	TGTGCCAGCAGCTCGACAAATGGGGGGGGCCGTGGCTACACCTTC	CASSSTNGGGRGYTF
TRBV7-9	TRBJ1-5	TRBD1	once	TGTGCCAGCAGGGGCGGGACAGGGGATCAGCCCCAGCATTTT	CASRGGTGDQPQHF
TRBV4-1	TRBJ2-5	NA	NA	TGCGCCAGCAGCCAAGAGGGGTCCGCGGGGTGGGAGACCCAGTACTTC	CASSQEGSAGWETQYF
TRBV5-6	TRBJ2-1	NA	few	TGTGCCAGCAGCTTTGCGGTGTATGAGCAGTTCTTC	CASSFAVYEQFF
TRBV3-1/TRBV3-2	TRBJ1-1	NA	NA	TGTGCCAGCAGCCAAGACCCCCTCGGGACTGAAGCTTTCTTT	CASSQDPLGTEAFF
TRBV19	TRBJ2-5	NA	NA	TGTGCCAGTAGTGTGCTAGTCGGGGGGCGAGAGACCCAGTACTTC	CASSVLVGGRETQYF
TRBV10-2	TRBJ2-7	TRBD2	NA	TGCGCCAGCAGTGAGTATGCGACTAGCGGGGGGAAACCCTACGAGCAGTACTTC	CASSEYATSGGKPYEQYF
TRBV18	TRBJ2-5	NA	NA	TGTGCCAGCTCACCACCGACTAGGTTGGAGACCCAGTACTTC	CASSPPTRLETQYF
TRBV27	TRBJ2-7	NA	NA	TGTGCCAGCAGTCCCCTACAGGGTGTCGGCGAGCAGTACTTC	CASSPLQGVGEQYF
TRBV2	TRBJ2-3	TRBD2	NA	TGTGCCAGCAGTGACAGCGGGGACCGCACAGATACGCAGTATTTT	CASSDSGDRTDTQYF
TRBV10-3	TRBJ1-5	NA	NA	TGTGCCATCAGACAGGACGGATCCAATCAGCCCCAGCATTTT	CAIRQDGSNQPQHF
TRBV15	TRBJ2-5	TRBD2	once	TGTGCCACCAGCAGGGGTAGCGGGGCAATCCAAGAGACCCAGTACTTC	CATSRGSGAIQETQYF
TRBV7-9	TRBJ1-2	NA	NA	TGTGCCAGCAGCTTAGTGACAGGCTATGGCTACACCTTC	CASSLVTGYGYTF
TRBV4-1	TRBJ2-5	TRBD2	NA	TGCGCCAGCAGCCAGGGCTTAGCGGGGGAGGGTAAAGAGACCCAGTACTTC	CASSQGLAGEGKETQYF
TRBV12-5	TRBJ1-1	NA	NA	TGTGCTAGTGGTTCACATCACGGGGTCAACACTGAAGCTTTCTTT	CASGSHHGVNTEAFF
TRBV29-1	TRBJ2-7	NA	NA	TGCAGCGCCTCCTGGAGCTACGAGCAGTACTTC	CSASWSYEQYF
TRBV2	TRBJ1-2	NA	NA	TGTGCCAGCAGTGAAGCTCACAGGGCGTCCTATGGCTACACCTTC	CASSEAHRASYGYTF
TRBV7-9	TRBJ2-2	NA	NA	TGTGCCAGCAGCTGGCGCGGACTGACGAACACCGGGGAGCTGTTTTTT	CASSWRGLTNTGELFF
TRBV25-1	TRBJ2-5	TRBD2	NA	TGTGCCAGCAGTGAACTAGCGGGGGTAAAGACCCAGTACTTC	CASSELAGVKTQYF
TRBV3-1/TRBV3-2	TRBJ1-3	NA	NA	TGTGCCAGCAGCCAAGGTTCTTCTGGAAACACCATATATTTT	CASSQGSSGNTIYF
TRBV7-9	TRBJ2-7	NA	NA	TGTGCCAGCAGCCACCGAGTTACCTCCTACGAGCAGTACTTC	CASSHRVTSYEQYF
TRBV6-1	TRBJ1-2	NA	NA	TGTGCCAGCAGAGAAGGGCAGGGCCCGGATGGCTACACCTTC	CASREGQGPDGYTF
TRBV4-2	TRBJ2-1	TRBD1	NA	TGTGCCAGCAGCCACGACGAGACAGGGCGGAATGAGCAGTTCTTC	CASSHDETGRNEQFF
TRBV19	TRBJ2-1	NA	NA	TGTGCCAGTCGAGTACAGGGGGGGGAGCCTATGGAGCAGTTCTTC	CASRVQGGEPMEQFF
TRBV7-9	TRBJ2-7	NA	once	TGTGCCACCGCCAGGGGGGCTAACGAGCAGTACTTC	CATARGANEQYF
TRBV14	TRBJ2-7	NA	NA	TGTGCCAGCAGCCGGAAACGCGGCCCCGGCTACGAGCAGTACTTC	CASSRKRGPGYEQYF
TRBV11-2	TRBJ2-3	TRBD2	once	TGTGCCAGCAGCCCGGGGGGAGATACGCAGTATTTT	CASSPGGDTQYF
TRBV18	TRBJ2-7	NA	NA	TGTGCCAGCTCACCTACGGTTGCTGTAGACGAGCAGTACTTC	CASSPTVAVDEQYF
TRBV5-1	TRBJ2-7	TRBD1	NA	TGCGCCAGCAGCTTGGGACAGGGGGCCCTACGAGAGTACTTC	CASSLGQGALREYF
TRBV5-5	TRBJ1-3	NA	NA	TGTGCCAGCAGCTTGATCTTCGACGGAGCCTTTCCCTTCTCTGGAAACACCATATATTTT	CASSLIFDGAFPFSGNTIYF
TRBV5-4	TRBJ2-7	TRBD2	once	TGTGCCAGCAGCTTGTGGCTAGCGGGGGGGGCCTACGAGCAGTACTTC	CASSLWLAGGAYEQYF
TRBV6-1	TRBJ1-5	TRBD1	NA	TGTGCCAGCACCGAACCGGGACAGGGGTATCAGCCCCAGCATTTT	CASTEPGQGYQPQHF
TRBV3-1/TRBV3-2	TRBJ2-3	TRBD2	NA	TGTGCCAGCAGCCCCGAACTAGCGGGGCTACCCAGACTAAGCACAGATACGCAGTATTTT	CASSPELAGLPRLSTDTQYF
TRBV30	TRBJ1-1	NA	NA	TGTGCCTGGAATGGGGCAATTAACACTGAAGCTTTCTTT	CAWNGAINTEAFF
TRBV12-3/TRBV12-4	TRBJ1-2	NA	NA	TGTGCCAGCAGTTTCGACAGCTACTATGGCTACACCTTC	CASSFDSYYGYTF
TRBV11-3	TRBJ2-2	TRBD1	once	TGTGCCAGCAGCTTAGGACAGGGGCGGAGCGGGGAGCTGTTTTTT	CASSLGQGRSGELFF
TRBV29-1	TRBJ2-3	TRBD1	NA	TGCAGCGTTCTACCGGGACAGGGTGATACGCAGTATTTT	CSVLPGQGDTQYF
TRBV6-5	TRBJ1-5	NA	NA	TGTGCCAGCAGTTACTCGGGGGGTACCAATCAGCCCCAGCATTTT	CASSYSGGTNQPQHF
TRBV4-1	TRBJ2-7	TRBD2	NA	TGCGCCAGCAGCCATGTTAGCGGGGGGGGACAAAGGTACGAGCAGTACTTC	CASSHVSGGGQRYEQYF
TRBV13	TRBJ2-7	NA	NA	TGTGCCAGCAGCTACCTTTTAGAGCTCCCCTACGAGCAGTACTTC	CASSYLLELPYEQYF
TRBV19	TRBJ2-2	TRBD2	NA	TGTGCCAGCGGGGGGGCCACCGGGGAGCTGTTTTTT	CASGGATGELFF
TRBV19	TRBJ1-6	NA	once	TGTGCCAGTACCACACAGGGAATTTCACCCCTCCACTTT	CASTTQGISPLHF
TRBV7-3	TRBJ2-1	TRBD1	NA	TGTGCCAGCAGCTCGGGGACAGGGTTTTCCTACAATGAGCAGTTCTTC	CASSSGTGFSYNEQFF